Listed here are 17 T cell receptor beta chains from one sample, sequenced in a study of cytomegalovirus exposure and HLA in healthy donors. In the PCR, 60 Vbeta and 13 Jbeta primers were used. Here immunoSEQ multiplex PCR was the method, and the copy in TCRdb shows in-frame clones only, minus some. Altogether 55,000 to 65,000 clones are present, 65% to 80% being singletons, with the ten largest covering roughly 7%. What was sequenced was PBMCs. Receptor source: a man in his thirties or forties in good health and CMV-seropositive.

This clone is a singleton in its sample. Germline is not matched at one junction end, which may reflect a read error. This chain links TRBV5-4 with TRBJ1-1; 8 bases agree with TRBD1. The CDR3 has 12 amino acids. The germline CDR1 and CDR2 sequences are SGHNT and YYREEE (reference sequence). CDR3 nucleotides: TGTGCCAGCAGGGGACAGGACACTGAAGCTCTCTTT. This sequence encodes CASRGQDTEALF. The entire variable domain, with the rest obtained from reference TRBV5-4 and TRBJ1-1, is as follows: ETGVTQSPTHLIKTRGQQVTLRCSSQSGHNTVSWYQQALGQGPQFIFQYYREEENGRGNFPPRFSGLQFPNYSSELNVNALELDDSALYLCASRGQDTEALFGQGTRLTVV.

Notes on this clone: This same CDR3 is encoded by further DNA sequences in the sample. The chain employs TRBV9 and TRBJ1-2, with D possibly being TRBD1 (6 bases). Trimming cost V 3 bases and J 8 bases, with 8 bases left between them. Germline CDR1 is SGDLS and CDR2 is YYNGEE. The CDR3 is 11 amino acids. In DNA, the CDR3 is TGTGCCAGCAGCGCTCAGGGGGGCTACACCTTC. The encoded protein is CASSAQGGYTF.

This chain links TRBV15 with TRBJ2-1, with 8 bases that match TRBD2. Germline values: CDR1 LNHNV, CDR2 YYDKDF (reference sequence). This CDR3 has 17 residues. The trim removed 0 bases at V and 0 bases at J, leaving 4 bases unmatched. The CDR3 coding sequence is TGTGCCACCAGCAGAGATCGGCTAGCGGGCTCCTACAATGAGCAGTTCTTC. It encodes CATSRDRLAGSYNEQFF.

The V and J genes are TRBV5-4 and TRBJ1-1; possibly TRBD1 for D (5 bases). The CDR3 totals 14 residues. Trimming left V 0 bases short and J 1 base short, with 7 bases between. Germline CDR1 is SGHNT and CDR2 is YYREEE (reference sequence). The CDR3 bases are TGTGCCAGCAGCTTGGGACAGCGGAACACTGAAGCTTTCTTT. Translating it yields CASSLGQRNTEAFF.

The sample holds a few counts of this clone. The chain joins TRBV4-2 to TRBJ1-5; weak D call: TRBD1 (6 bases). The germline CDR1 and CDR2 sequences are LGHNA and YNFKEQ. V lost 5 bases, J lost 5 bases, and 13 bases lay in between. This CDR3 region has 14 residues. The CDR3 sequence: CASSSGQLDQPQHF. The DNA of the CDR3 is TGTGCCAGCAGCTCCGGACAGCTAGATCAGCCCCAGCATTTT.

This clone was picked up a small number of times. The chain couples TRBV6-5 to TRBJ1-4; D call uncertain. V was shortened by 2 bases and J by 8 bases, with 9 bases between the two germline ends. This CDR3 is built from 13 residues. Germline CDR1 is MNHEY and CDR2 is SVGAGI. CDR3 in DNA: TGTGCCAGCAGTTACAGGAGTGAAGAAAAACTGTTTTTT. It translates to CASSYRSEEKLFF.

This clone has just a few counts. This rearrangement joins TRBV20-1 to TRBJ1-1; no clear D gene. Trimming pared 2 bases from V and 7 bases from J, leaving 8 bases between. CDR1 DFQATT and CDR2 SNEGSKA come from the germline V gene (reference sequence). There are 11 residues in the CDR3. The DNA of the CDR3 is TGCAGTGCTAGACCTGAGCGTGAAGCTTTCTTT. Translating gives CSARPEREAFF.

This clone appeared a few times. This chain connects TRBV6-1 to TRBJ1-2; TRBD1 matches at 11 bases. Trimming removed 7 bases from V and 7 bases from J; junction bases left unmatched: 8. The CDR3 runs to 14 residues. Germline V lookup: CDR1 MNHNS, CDR2 SASEGT. CDR3 in amino acids: CASILDRGRSGYTF. The CDR3 region has the DNA TGTGCCAGCATCCTGGACAGGGGGCGGAGTGGCTACACCTTC.

A few counts support this clone. The rearrangement links TRBV27 to TRBJ1-4, with TRBD1 identical over 9 bases. CDR3 size: 14 residues. V shed 1 base and J 11 bases; nucleotides not matched to a gene: 5. From germline, CDR1 is MNHEY and CDR2 SMNVEV (reference sequence). The CDR3 DNA follows: TGTGCCAGCAGTTTATTACAGGGGGCAGGGAAACTGTTTTTT. It translates to CASSLLQGAGKLFF.

The chain recombines TRBV4-2 with TRBJ2-1; D might be TRBD2 (7 bases). Germline V gives CDR1 LGHNA, CDR2 YNFKEQ. The CDR3 length is 17 residues. V lost 3 bases to trimming and J lost 7 bases, with 22 bases between them. The CDR3 DNA sequence: TGTGCCAGCAGCCAGAGGACAATCGCGGGGGCGGGGAATGAGCAGTTCTTC. The encoded protein is CASSQRTIAGAGNEQFF.

CDR3 sequence (DNA): TGTGCCAGCAGCGTAGTAGGGGCGGGGAACAATGAGCAGTTCTTC. Its translation is CASSVVGAGNNEQFF. The chain carries TRBV9 and TRBJ2-1, with D possibly being TRBD2 (6 bases). The germline V gene has CDR1 SGDLS and CDR2 YYNGEE. The V end lost 0 bases, the J end lost 5 bases, and 12 bases lay between the germline ends. The CDR3 extends over 15 amino acids.

This rearrangement joins TRBV30 to TRBJ1-5; D gene ambiguous. The V end lost 0 bases, the J end lost 0 bases, and 6 bases lay between the germline ends. Germline loops: CDR1 GTSNPN, CDR2 SVGIG (reference sequence). The CDR3 runs 14 residues. The CDR3 here is CAWSVGGSNQPQHF. CDR3 DNA sequence: TGTGCCTGGAGTGTAGGCGGTAGCAATCAGCCCCAGCATTTT.

In its sample, this clone was seen once. This rearrangement joins TRBV25-1 to TRBJ1-2; the match to TRBD1 covers 7 bases. Germline assignment: CDR1 MGHDK and CDR2 SYGVNS. V lost 3 bases and J lost 0; bases outside the gene matches: 1. The CDR3 has 14 residues. In nucleotides, the CDR3 is TGTGCCAGCAGTGAGACAGGGACTAACTATGGCTACACCTTC. It codes for CASSETGTNYGYTF.

The CDR3 loop is CASSLGTGDNSPLHF. Here the CDR3 DNA reads TGTGCCAGCAGCTTGGGGACGGGAGATAATTCACCCCTCCACTTT. This rearrangement joins TRBV11-3 to TRBJ1-6, with TRBD1 as a possible D gene (5 bases). Trimming shortened V by 3 bases and J by 5 bases, and 11 bases separated the two germline ends. This CDR3 spans 15 amino acids. Germline V CDR1 and CDR2: SGHNT, YENEEA.

This chain links TRBV7-2 with TRBJ1-2; 7 nucleotides align to TRBD1. J lost 5 bases, V lost 1 base, and 7 bases had no gene match. This CDR3 spans 15 amino acids. CDR1 is SGHTA, CDR2 FQGNSA, per germline. For the CDR3, the DNA is TGTGCCAGCAGCTTAGAAGGGGGCGTAAGGTATGGCTACACCTTC. Translated, it gives CASSLEGGVRYGYTF. Full variable domain (outside the CDR3, taken from reference TRBV7-2 and TRBJ1-2): GAGVSQSPSNKVTEKGKDVELRCDPISGHTALYWYRQSLGQGLEFLIYFQGNSAPDKSGLPSDRFSAERTGGSVSTLTIQRTQQEDSAVYLCASSLEGGVRYGYTFGSGTRLTVV.

The genes are TRBV5-1 and TRBJ1-1, with D unclear. The CDR3 contains 13 residues. V was cut by 4 bases and J by 5 bases, with 12 bases left in between. Germline-derived CDR1 and CDR2 are SGHRS and YFSETQ. Here the CDR3 reads CASSSEPGTEAFF. The DNA for the CDR3 is TGCGCCAGCAGCAGCGAACCCGGGACTGAAGCTTTCTTT.

This chain joins TRBV5-1 and TRBJ2-7; D is unresolved. The CDR3 runs to 12 residues. V dropped 2 bases and J dropped 6 bases, with 9 bases sitting between them. The V gene's germline CDR1 is SGHRS and CDR2 YFSETQ. The DNA for the CDR3 is TGCGCCAGCAGCTTAATCACAAGCGAGCAGTACTTC. Translation gives CASSLITSEQYF.